These T cell receptor beta chains were read from a single sample in a study of cytomegalovirus exposure and HLA in healthy donors. Here immunoSEQ multiplex PCR was the method, and the copy in TCRdb shows in-frame clones only, minus some. The sample holds more than 100,000 clones; 65% to 80% are singletons and the top ten take roughly 4%. The source material was PBMCs. The receptor set was obtained from a human donor in good health. Each CDR3 is given with its conserved first and last residue. A D gene is named only where the DNA matches it firmly. Clone size is not always given. Where it is, it says once, few, many or a class for expanded clones.

CASSSTGREQYF	TGTGCCAGCAGCTCGACAGGGCGGGAGCAGTACTTC	TRBD1	NA	TRBV5-6	TRBJ2-7
CARGEGYIQYF	TGTGCCAGAGGGGAAGGGTACATTCAGTACTTC	NA	NA	TRBV19	TRBJ2-4
CASSLGGDYNEQFF	TGCGCCAGCAGCTTGGGCGGGGATTACAATGAGCAGTTCTTC	NA	few	TRBV5-1	TRBJ2-1
CASSLNGGTYEQYF	TGTGCCAGCAGTTTAAATGGGGGGACCTACGAGCAGTACTTC	NA	NA	TRBV28	TRBJ2-7
CASSFSTDVSTDTQYF	TGTGCCAGCAGCTTTTCGACAGATGTTAGCACAGATACGCAGTATTTT	NA	NA	TRBV11-3	TRBJ2-3
CASSGLGEKLFF	TGTGCCAGCAGTGGACTAGGGGAAAAACTGTTTTTT	NA	NA	TRBV28	TRBJ1-4
CASSSAREGLYGYF	TGTGCCAGCAGCTCAGCGAGGGAGGGCCTATATGGGTATTTT	TRBD2	few	TRBV28	TRBJ2-3
CASSAEVQALTEAFF	TGTGCCAGCAGCGCGGAGGTGCAGGCTCTCACTGAAGCTTTCTTT	NA	NA	TRBV9	TRBJ1-1
CASSLGQGGLETQYF	TGCGCCAGCAGCTTGGGACAGGGAGGCTTGGAGACCCAGTACTTC	NA	NA	TRBV5-1	TRBJ2-5
CASSLTPGGNTDTQYF	TGTGCCAGCAGTTTAACTCCAGGGGGGAATACAGATACGCAGTATTTT	NA	NA	TRBV28	TRBJ2-3
CASRRRGRNQGTDTQYF	TGTGCCAGCAGGCGGAGGGGGCGGAACCAAGGCACAGATACGCAGTATTTT	NA	NA	TRBV7-8	TRBJ2-3
CASSTTGYNEQFF	TGTGCCAGCAGCACGACAGGTTACAATGAGCAGTTCTTC	NA	NA	TRBV27	TRBJ2-1
CASSGDRGWETQYF	TGTGCCAGCAGTGGGGACAGGGGGTGGGAGACCCAGTACTTC	TRBD1	NA	TRBV2	TRBJ2-5
CAIGRGVGTEAFF	TGTGCCATTGGCCGGGGAGTCGGCACTGAAGCTTTCTTT	NA	NA	TRBV27	TRBJ1-1
CASSELGGTSFYNEQFF	TGTGCCAGCAGTGAACTAGGAGGGACTAGCTTTTACAATGAGCAGTTCTTC	TRBD2	NA	TRBV6-1	TRBJ2-1
CASSQVQGISNYGYTF	TGTGCCAGCTCACAAGTACAGGGGATATCTAACTATGGCTACACCTTC	TRBD1	NA	TRBV18	TRBJ1-2
CASSRLPDSKKGTEAFF	TGTGCCAGCAGCCGGCTACCAGACTCAAAAAAGGGGACTGAAGCTTTCTTT	NA	NA	TRBV11-1	TRBJ1-1
CASSLETGLPLHF	TGTGCCAGCAGCTTAGAGACAGGGTTGCCCCTCCACTTT	TRBD1	NA	TRBV7-9	TRBJ1-6
CASSIRPGYRTDTQYF	TGTGCCAGTAGTATTAGGCCAGGGTACCGCACAGATACGCAGTATTTT	NA	NA	TRBV19	TRBJ2-3
CASSSLAGGQGRAPQHF	TGTGCCAGCAGTTCGCTAGCCGGGGGACAGGGGAGGGCGCCCCAGCATTTT	TRBD1	NA	TRBV28	TRBJ1-5
CASSRGPGGNTIYF	TGTGCCAGCAGCAGGGGCCCTGGCGGAAACACCATATATTTT	NA	NA	TRBV9	TRBJ1-3
CASGWLAADNEQFF	TGTGCCAGCGGGTGGCTAGCGGCCGACAATGAGCAGTTCTTC	TRBD2	NA	TRBV27	TRBJ2-1
CAWSQGRYEQYF	TGTGCCTGGTCCCAGGGGCGCTACGAGCAGTACTTC	NA	once	TRBV30	TRBJ2-7
CASSQERLLTGRNTEAFF	TGCGCCAGCAGCCAAGAAAGGCTGCTGACAGGGCGGAACACTGAAGCTTTCTTT	TRBD1	NA	TRBV4-1	TRBJ1-1
CASSSDSGTGELFF	TGTGCCAGCAGCTCGGACAGCGGCACCGGGGAGCTGTTTTTT	NA	NA	TRBV7-3	TRBJ2-2
CASGLSSGTSTDTQYF	TGCGCCAGCGGCCTCTCTAGCGGGACTAGCACAGATACGCAGTATTTT	TRBD2	few	TRBV5-1	TRBJ2-3
CASSLVLGRTDTQYF	TGCGCCAGCAGCTTGGTTTTGGGGAGGACAGATACGCAGTATTTT	NA	NA	TRBV5-1	TRBJ2-3
CASSLALAHSNTGELFF	TGTGCCAGCAGCTTAGCCCTAGCCCACTCGAACACCGGGGAGCTGTTTTTT	NA	NA	TRBV7-8	TRBJ2-2
CASSYSRQQNEKLFF	TGTGCCAGCAGTTACTCGAGGCAGCAAAATGAAAAACTGTTTTTT	NA	NA	TRBV6-5	TRBJ1-4
CASSYDRDKETQYF	TGTGCCAGCAGTTATGACAGGGACAAAGAGACCCAGTACTTC	TRBD1	NA	TRBV6-7	TRBJ2-5
CASGLVLASEQFF	TGTGCTAGTGGTTTGGTACTCGCGAGTGAGCAGTTCTTC	NA	few	TRBV12-5	TRBJ2-1
CASSLMGRVGETQYF	TGTGCCAGCAGTTTAATGGGGCGAGTCGGAGAGACCCAGTACTTC	NA	NA	TRBV27	TRBJ2-5
CASSLSGTGGGPQHF	TGTGCCAGCAGTTTATCGGGGACAGGGGGCGGGCCCCAGCATTTT	TRBD1	NA	TRBV27	TRBJ1-5
CASSFPSGLYNEQFF	TGTGCCAGCAGCTTCCCGAGCGGACTCTACAATGAGCAGTTCTTC	NA	NA	TRBV7-6	TRBJ2-1
CASSMKREGQSYNEQFF	TGTGCCAGTAGTATGAAGCGGGAGGGCCAGTCCTACAATGAGCAGTTCTTC	TRBD2	once	TRBV19	TRBJ2-1
CAISERGGAKNTIYF	TGTGCCATCAGTGAGAGGGGGGGCGCGAAGAACACCATATATTTT	NA	NA	TRBV10-3	TRBJ1-3
CASRRVSGNTIYF	TGTGCCAGTAGGAGGGTCTCTGGAAACACCATATATTTT	NA	few	TRBV19	TRBJ1-3
CASSFAREAFF	TGTGCCAGCAGTTTTGCCAGGGAAGCTTTCTTT	NA	NA	TRBV28	TRBJ1-1
CASSEAGVGELFF	TGTGCCAGCAGTGAAGCGGGAGTCGGGGAGCTGTTTTTT	TRBD2	NA	TRBV6-4	TRBJ2-2
CASRTGANSNQPQHF	TGTGCCAGCAGAACTGGGGCCAATAGCAATCAGCCCCAGCATTTT	NA	NA	TRBV6-6	TRBJ1-5
CASSPRQSPGQHPKTQYF	TGTGCCAGCAGCCCCAGACAGTCACCGGGACAGCATCCAAAGACCCAGTACTTC	TRBD1	NA	TRBV7-9	TRBJ2-5
CASSPRTVMNTEAFF	TGCGCCAGCAGCCCCCGGACAGTCATGAACACTGAAGCTTTCTTT	NA	few	TRBV5-1	TRBJ1-1
CASSFAGSSYEQYF	TGTGCCAGCAGCTTTGCCGGGAGCTCCTACGAGCAGTACTTC	NA	NA	TRBV5-4	TRBJ2-7
CASSLGLAAGETQYF	TGTGCCAGCTCTTTGGGACTAGCGGCCGGAGAGACCCAGTACTTC	TRBD2	NA	TRBV6-5	TRBJ2-5
CASSPRTGAETQYF	TGTGCCAGCAGTCCCAGGACAGGGGCAGAGACCCAGTACTTC	TRBD1	few	TRBV28	TRBJ2-5
CASSSTGGSYEQYF	TGTGCCAGTAGCAGTACAGGGGGCTCCTACGAGCAGTACTTC	TRBD1	NA	TRBV19	TRBJ2-7
CASSSGKTVGYTF	TGTGCCAGCAGTTCAGGAAAAACAGTGGGCTACACCTTC	NA	NA	TRBV28	TRBJ1-2
CASSPGGQAYNQPQHF	TGTGCCAGCTCACCCGGAGGACAGGCCTACAATCAGCCCCAGCATTTT	TRBD1	NA	TRBV18	TRBJ1-5
CASSPSGGQRYNEQFF	TGTGCCAGCAGTCCCTCCGGGGGGCAACGTTACAATGAGCAGTTCTTC	NA	NA	TRBV27	TRBJ2-1
CASSTYRTGRDEKLFF	TGTGCCAGTAGTACCTATCGGACAGGGAGAGATGAAAAACTGTTTTTT	TRBD1	NA	TRBV19	TRBJ1-4
CASLGPSGQESNQPQHF	TGTGCCAGCTTAGGACCTTCGGGACAGGAGAGCAATCAGCCCCAGCATTTT	TRBD1	NA	TRBV19	TRBJ1-5
CASSPPEETQYF	TGTGCCAGCAGCCCCCCCGAGGAGACCCAGTACTTC	NA	few	TRBV28	TRBJ2-5
CASSFGGQGDRYTF	TGTGCCAGCAGCTTCGGGGGACAGGGCGATCGCTACACCTTC	TRBD1	NA	TRBV5-6	TRBJ1-2
CASSDDSPYEQYF	TGTGCCAGCAGTGACGACAGCCCCTACGAGCAGTACTTC	NA	once	TRBV6-1	TRBJ2-7
CASSPTGGSYNEQFF	TGTGCCAGCAGCCCGACTGGCGGATCCTACAATGAGCAGTTCTTC	NA	NA	TRBV9	TRBJ2-1
CAWSAGQGAYEQYF	TGTGCCTGGAGTGCGGGGCAGGGGGCCTACGAGCAGTACTTC	TRBD1	NA	TRBV30	TRBJ2-7
CASSLVVGGRVRETQYF	TGTGCCAGCAGCTTAGTGGTCGGGGGAAGGGTCCGGGAGACCCAGTACTTC	NA	NA	TRBV7-2	TRBJ2-5